This section outlines one TCR beta chain sequence together with its context. CDR3 size: 13 residues. CDR1 is MGHRA and CDR2 is YSYEKL in the germline V gene. The V end lost 5 bases, the J end lost 4 bases, and 11 bases lay between the germline ends. This entry belongs to a study of T cells in Graves' hyperthyroidism and ophthalmopathy. RNA transcripts yielded amplified TCR beta CDR3 regions. First-round RT-PCR targeting the TCR CDR3 was performed with the HTBI primer set. TCRdb re-called the multiplex PCR reads with MiXCR, one entry per CDR3 protein. The repertoire has more than 250,000 distinct CDR3 sequences, roughly 15% of them found once; the top ten carry over 30%.

Sequenced: blood. V is TRBV4-1 and J is TRBJ1-2; D is undetermined. The source is a woman aged 45 to 65 with Graves' hyperthyroidism that later progressed to Graves' ophthalmopathy. The DNA for the CDR3 is TGCGCCAGCAGCACACCAACCTCCTATGGCTACACCTTC. Amino acid sequence: CASSTPTSYGYTF.